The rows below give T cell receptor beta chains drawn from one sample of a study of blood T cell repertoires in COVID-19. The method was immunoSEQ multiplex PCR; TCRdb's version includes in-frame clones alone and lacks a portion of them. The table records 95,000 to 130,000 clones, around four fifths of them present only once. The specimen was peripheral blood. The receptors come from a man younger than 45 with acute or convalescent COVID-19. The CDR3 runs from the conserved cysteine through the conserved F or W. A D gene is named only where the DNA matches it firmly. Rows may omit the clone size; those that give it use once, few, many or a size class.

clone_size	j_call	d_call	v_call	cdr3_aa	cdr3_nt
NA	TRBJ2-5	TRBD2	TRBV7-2	CASSSGTSGLQETQYF	TGTGCCAGCAGCTCCGGGACTAGCGGGCTACAAGAGACCCAGTACTTC
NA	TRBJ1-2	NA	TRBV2	CASSAARGHGYTF	TGTGCCAGCAGTGCCGCCAGGGGTCATGGCTACACCTTC
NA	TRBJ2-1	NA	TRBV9	CASSVARAGTNEQFF	TGTGCCAGCAGCGTAGCTCGGGCGGGAACAAATGAGCAGTTCTTC
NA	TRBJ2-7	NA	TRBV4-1	CASSQDGFGTLEQYF	TGCGCCAGCAGCCAAGATGGGTTCGGGACTCTCGAGCAGTACTTC
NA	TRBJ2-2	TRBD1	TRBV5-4	CASSAPGQGASGGNTGELFF	TGTGCCAGCAGCGCGCCGGGACAGGGCGCGTCAGGCGGGAACACCGGGGAGCTGTTTTTT
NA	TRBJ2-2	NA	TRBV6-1	CASSELEAPGELFF	TGTGCCAGCAGTGAACTTGAGGCCCCCGGGGAGCTGTTTTTT
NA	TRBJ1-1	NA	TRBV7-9	CASSLSLGTEAFF	TGTGCCAGCAGCTTAAGCCTAGGCACTGAAGCTTTCTTT
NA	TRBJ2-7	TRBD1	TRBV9	CASSSSDRDYEQYF	TGTGCCAGCAGCTCCTCGGACAGGGACTACGAGCAGTACTTC
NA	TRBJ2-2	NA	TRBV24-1	CATSDVGAAGELFF	TGTGCCACCAGTGATGTGGGAGCGGCCGGGGAGCTGTTTTTT
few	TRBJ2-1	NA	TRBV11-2	CASSPRGDSSYNEQFF	TGTGCCAGCAGCCCGCGCGGGGATAGCTCCTACAATGAGCAGTTCTTC
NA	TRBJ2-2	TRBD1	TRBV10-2	CASSEFTGTENTGELFF	TGCGCCAGCAGTGAGTTTACCGGGACAGAGAACACCGGGGAGCTGTTTTTT
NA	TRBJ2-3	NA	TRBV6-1	CASSEIWREGQYF	TGTGCCAGCAGTGAAATTTGGAGGGAAGGGCAGTATTTT
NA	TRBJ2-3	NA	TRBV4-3	CASSPVLGEITDTQYF	TGCGCCAGCAGCCCCGTCCTTGGGGAGATCACAGATACGCAGTATTTT
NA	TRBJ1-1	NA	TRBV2	CASSRRDTEAFF	TGTGCCAGCAGCAGGAGGGACACTGAAGCTTTCTTT
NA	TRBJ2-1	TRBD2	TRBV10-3	CAISPGLADYNEQFF	TGTGCCATCAGTCCGGGACTAGCGGATTACAATGAGCAGTTCTTC
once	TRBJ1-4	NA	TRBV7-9	CASRRSGGTRREKLFF	TGTGCCAGCCGCCGAAGCGGGGGGACCCGACGTGAAAAACTGTTTTTT
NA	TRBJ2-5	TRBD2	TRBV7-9	CASSSTGLAEGTQYF	TGTGCCAGCAGCTCAACGGGACTAGCTGAGGGGACCCAGTACTTC
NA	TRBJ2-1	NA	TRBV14	CASSQVTGSNEQFF	TGTGCCAGCAGCCAAGTAACGGGGAGCAATGAGCAGTTCTTC
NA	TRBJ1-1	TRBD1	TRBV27	CASSLTGGVGTEAFF	TGTGCCAGCAGTTTGACAGGGGGCGTTGGGACTGAAGCTTTCTTT
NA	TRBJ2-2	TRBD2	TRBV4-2	CASSLGLARVNTGELFF	TGTGCCAGCAGCCTGGGACTAGCGCGAGTTAACACCGGGGAGCTGTTTTTT